This T cell receptor beta chain was recovered during a study of cytomegalovirus exposure and HLA in healthy donors. A remark on this clone: The antigen is unknown.

Findings of the study overall: In a later analysis, TCR beta V- and J-gene trimming showed a link to a missense DCLRE1C variant.

The study ran its PCR with 60 Vbeta and 13 Jbeta primers. Here immunoSEQ multiplex PCR was the method, and the copy in TCRdb shows in-frame clones only, minus some. This sample lists roughly 120,000 clones; its ten largest clones have roughly 2%. The CDR3 totals 15 residues. Germline CDR1 reads SGHKS; CDR2 reads YYEKEE (reference sequence). With 1 base clipped from V and 5 bases from J, the junction kept 8 bases outside the gene matches. The V and J genes are TRBV5-5 and TRBJ2-5; 7 nucleotides align to TRBD1. The specimen was PBMCs. The TCR sequence derives from a man in his forties or fifties in good health and CMV-seronegative. The CDR3 region is CASSLTGVNEETQYF. In DNA, the CDR3 is TGTGCCAGCAGCTTGACAGGGGTGAACGAGGAGACCCAGTACTTC.